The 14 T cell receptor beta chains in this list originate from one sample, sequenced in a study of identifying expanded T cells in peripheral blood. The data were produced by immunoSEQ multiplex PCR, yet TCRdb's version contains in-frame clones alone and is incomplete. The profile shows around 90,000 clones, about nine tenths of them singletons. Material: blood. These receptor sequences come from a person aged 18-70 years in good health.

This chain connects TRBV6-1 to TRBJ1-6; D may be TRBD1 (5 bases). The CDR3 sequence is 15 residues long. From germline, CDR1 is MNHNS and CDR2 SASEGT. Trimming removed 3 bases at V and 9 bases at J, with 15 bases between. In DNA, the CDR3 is TGTGCCAGCAGTGATAGTGCAGGGAGCGGTTCACCCCTCCACTTT. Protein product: CASSDSAGSGSPLHF.

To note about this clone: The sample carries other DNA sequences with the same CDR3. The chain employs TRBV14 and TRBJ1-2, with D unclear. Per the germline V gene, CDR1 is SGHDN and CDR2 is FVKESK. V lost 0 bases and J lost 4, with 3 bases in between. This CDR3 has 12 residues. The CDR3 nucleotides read TGTGCCAGCAGCCAAGATGGCTATGGCTACACCTTC. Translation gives CASSQDGYGYTF.

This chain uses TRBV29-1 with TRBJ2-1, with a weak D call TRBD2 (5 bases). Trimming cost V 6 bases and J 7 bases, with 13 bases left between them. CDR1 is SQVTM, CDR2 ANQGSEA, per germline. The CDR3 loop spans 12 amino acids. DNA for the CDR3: TGCAGCGTCCACGGGGAACATAATGAGCAGTTCTTC. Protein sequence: CSVHGEHNEQFF.

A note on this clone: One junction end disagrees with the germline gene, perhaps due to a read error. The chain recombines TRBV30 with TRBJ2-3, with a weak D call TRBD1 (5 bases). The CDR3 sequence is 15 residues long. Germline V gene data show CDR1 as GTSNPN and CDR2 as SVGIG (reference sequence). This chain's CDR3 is CARSVKGPSTDTQYF. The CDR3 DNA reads TGTGCCCGGAGTGTAAAGGGGCCGAGCACAGATACGCAGTATTTT.

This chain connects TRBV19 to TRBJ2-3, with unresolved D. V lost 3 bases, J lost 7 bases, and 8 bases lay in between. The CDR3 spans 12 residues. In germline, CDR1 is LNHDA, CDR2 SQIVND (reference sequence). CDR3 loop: CASSMHGYTQYF. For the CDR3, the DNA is TGTGCCAGTAGTATGCATGGATATACGCAGTATTTT. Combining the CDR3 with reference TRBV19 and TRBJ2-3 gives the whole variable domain DGGITQSPKYLFRKEGQNVTLSCEQNLNHDAMYWYRQDPGQGLRLIYYSQIVNDFQKGDIAEGYSVSREKKESFPLTVTSAQKNPTAFYLCASSMHGYTQYFGPGTRLTVL.

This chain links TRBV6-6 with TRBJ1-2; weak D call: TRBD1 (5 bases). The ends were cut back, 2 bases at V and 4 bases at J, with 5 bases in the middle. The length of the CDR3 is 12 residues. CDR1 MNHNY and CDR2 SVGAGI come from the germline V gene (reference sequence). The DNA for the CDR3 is TGTGCCAGCAGTTACGACAGCTATGGCTACACCTTC. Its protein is CASSYDSYGYTF.

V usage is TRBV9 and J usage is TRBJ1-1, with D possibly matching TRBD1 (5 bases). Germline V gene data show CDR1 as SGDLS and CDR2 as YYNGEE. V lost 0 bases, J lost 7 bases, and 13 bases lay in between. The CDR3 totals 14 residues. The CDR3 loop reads CASSVVSRAGEAFF. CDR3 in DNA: TGTGCCAGCAGCGTAGTAAGCAGGGCTGGTGAAGCTTTCTTT. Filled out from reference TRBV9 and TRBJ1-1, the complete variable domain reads DSGVTQTPKHLITATGQRVTLRCSPRSGDLSVYWYQQSLDQGLQFLIQYYNGEERAKGNILERFSAQQFPDLHSELNLSSLELGDSALYFCASSVVSRAGEAFFGQGTRLTVV.

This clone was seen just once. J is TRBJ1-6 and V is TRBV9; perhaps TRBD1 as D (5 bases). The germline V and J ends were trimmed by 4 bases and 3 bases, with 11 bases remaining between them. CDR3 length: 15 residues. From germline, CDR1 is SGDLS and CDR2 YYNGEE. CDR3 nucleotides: TGTGCCAGCAGCAACGACCAGGGCTATAATTCACCCCTCCACTTT. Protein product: CASSNDQGYNSPLHF. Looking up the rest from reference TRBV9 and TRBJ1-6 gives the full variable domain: DSGVTQTPKHLITATGQRVTLRCSPRSGDLSVYWYQQSLDQGLQFLIQYYNGEERAKGNILERFSAQQFPDLHSELNLSSLELGDSALYFCASSNDQGYNSPLHFGNGTRLTVT.

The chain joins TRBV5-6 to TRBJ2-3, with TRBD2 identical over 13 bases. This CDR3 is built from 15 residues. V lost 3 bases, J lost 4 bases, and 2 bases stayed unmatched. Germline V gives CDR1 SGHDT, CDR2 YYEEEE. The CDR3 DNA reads TGTGCCAGCAGCTCGGGACTAGCGGGATCAGATACGCAGTATTTT. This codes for CASSSGLAGSDTQYF. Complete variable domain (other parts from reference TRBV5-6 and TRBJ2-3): DAGVTQSPTHLIKTRGQQVTLRCSPKSGHDTVSWYQQALGQGPQFIFQYYEEEERQRGNFPDRFSGHQFPNYSSELNVNALLLGDSALYLCASSSGLAGSDTQYFGPGTRLTVL.

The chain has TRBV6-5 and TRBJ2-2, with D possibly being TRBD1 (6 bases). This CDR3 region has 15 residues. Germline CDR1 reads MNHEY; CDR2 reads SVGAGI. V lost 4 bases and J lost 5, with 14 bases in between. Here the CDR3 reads CASSSSGAETGELFF. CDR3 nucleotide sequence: TGTGCCAGCAGTTCCTCAGGGGCGGAGACCGGGGAGCTGTTTTTT.

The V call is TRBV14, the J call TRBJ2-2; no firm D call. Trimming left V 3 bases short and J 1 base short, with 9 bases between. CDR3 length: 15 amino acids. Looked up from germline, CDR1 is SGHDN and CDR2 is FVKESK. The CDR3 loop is CASSQISRNTGELFF. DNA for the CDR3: TGTGCCAGCAGCCAGATTTCCAGGAACACCGGGGAGCTGTTTTTT.

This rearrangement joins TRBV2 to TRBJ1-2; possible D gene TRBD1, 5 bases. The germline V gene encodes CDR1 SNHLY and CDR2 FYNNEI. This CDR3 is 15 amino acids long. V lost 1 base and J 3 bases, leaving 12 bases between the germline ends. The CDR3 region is CASSEGSGYYYGYTF. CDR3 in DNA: TGTGCCAGCAGTGAAGGGTCAGGGTATTACTATGGCTACACCTTC. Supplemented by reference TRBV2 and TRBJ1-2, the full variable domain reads EPEVTQTPSHQVTQMGQEVILRCVPISNHLYFYWYRQILGQKVEFLVSFYNNEISEKSEIFDDQFSVERPDGSNFTLKIRSTKLEDSAMYFCASSEGSGYYYGYTFGSGTRLTVV.

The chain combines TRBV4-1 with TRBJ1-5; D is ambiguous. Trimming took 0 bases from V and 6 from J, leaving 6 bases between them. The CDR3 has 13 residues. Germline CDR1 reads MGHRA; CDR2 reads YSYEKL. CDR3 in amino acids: CASSQDRVQPQHF. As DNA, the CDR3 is TGCGCCAGCAGCCAAGACCGGGTTCAGCCCCAGCATTTT.

Here the CDR3 reads CASRIWRTKNYGYTF. The CDR3 DNA sequence: TGTGCCAGCAGAATATGGAGGACGAAGAACTATGGCTACACCTTC. The V and J genes are TRBV28 and TRBJ1-2, with unresolved D. This CDR3 contains 15 residues. Per the germline V gene, CDR1 is MDHEN and CDR2 is SYDVKM. Deletions cut 6 bases from V and 2 bases from J, with 16 bases between.